Shown below are 15 T cell receptor beta chains from a single sample sequenced in a study of blood T cells in healthy people across ages (dated by TCRdb to 2013 to 2016). The library was generated by 5' RACE. Instrument used: Illumina HiSeq 2500. A second 7 to 11 cycle PCR used a sample-barcoded 5' primer and a J-beta primer mix. TCRdb reprocessing: public reads trimmed at Q25 with fastp, clones called with MiXCR, in-frame beta chains kept. Records with the same CDR3 protein are collapsed into one entry carrying the most frequent genes and DNA. For this sample there are hundreds of thousands of distinct CDR3 sequences; roughly half appear just once. Jointly, the top ten make up about 13% of the sample. The specimen sequenced was blood. The source is a woman older than 75 in good health.

This clonotype was observed many times. The chain employs TRBV6-5 and TRBJ2-5, with 8 positions matching TRBD1. Germline V gene sequence: CDR1 MNHEY, CDR2 SVGAGI. V lost 0 bases, J lost 3 bases, and 6 bases stayed unmatched. The CDR3 loop spans 16 amino acids. The CDR3 is CASSYSTRTGKETQYF. The CDR3 bases are TGTGCCAGCAGTTACTCAACACGGACAGGGAAAGAGACCCAGTACTTC.

This clonotype was detected many times. V is TRBV24-1 and J is TRBJ2-3; TRBD2 aligns across 13 bases. The ends lost 0 bases at V and 10 bases at J; junction bases unmatched: 3. This CDR3 has 15 amino acids. CDR1 is KGHDR, CDR2 SFDVKD, per germline. In DNA form, the CDR3 reads TGTGCCACCAGTGATTTGGGACTAGCGGGAGCGGCGCAGTATTTT. It codes for CATSDLGLAGAAQYF.

This clonotype was observed many times. A junction end diverges from the germline sequence, so it may reflect a read error. The V and J genes are TRBV5-1 and TRBJ2-5; weak D call: TRBD1 (6 bases). This CDR3 has 14 residues. Germline V gives CDR1 SGHRS, CDR2 YFSETQ. The CDR3 region is CASSLGAGEETQYF. The CDR3 coding sequence is TGTGCCAGCAGTTTAGGGGCAGGGGAAGAGACCCAGTACTTC. Using reference TRBV5-1 and TRBJ2-5 for the parts outside the CDR3, the full variable domain is KAGVTQTPRYLIKTRGQQVTLSCSPISGHRSVSWYQQTPGQGLQFLFEYFSETQRNKGNFPGRFSGRQFSNSRSEMNVSTLELGDSALYLCASSLGAGEETQYFGPGTRLLVL.

This clonotype has a handful of counts. This chain uses TRBV4-2 with TRBJ2-3; 10 bases agree with TRBD2. The CDR3 totals 18 residues. CDR1 and CDR2 (germline): LGHNA, YNFKEQ. Unmatched junction bases numbered 11, after V lost 0 bases and J lost 5 bases. The CDR3 here is CASSQDGSAGGRGDTQYF. DNA of the CDR3: TGTGCCAGCAGCCAAGATGGGTCAGCGGGAGGGCGGGGAGATACGCAGTATTTT.

The rearrangement joins TRBV20-1 to TRBJ2-3; 7 bases are a match to TRBD2. Trimming cost V 1 base and J 12 bases; bases outside gene matches: 7. Germline CDR1 reads DFQATT; CDR2 reads SNEGSKA (reference sequence). The CDR3 has 12 amino acids. CDR3 sequence: CSARGGGPSQYF. CDR3 nucleotide sequence: TGCAGTGCTAGAGGGGGGGGTCCTTCACAGTATTTT.

The sample holds one count of this clonotype. The chain employs TRBV29-1 and TRBJ2-7; 9 bases fit TRBD1. Near its end, the DNA agrees better with TRBJ2-5, so the J call may be wrong. CDR1 SQVTM and CDR2 ANQGSEA come from the germline V gene. This CDR3 comprises 13 residues. The CDR3 spells CSVGDRAVETQYF. In DNA form, the CDR3 reads TGCAGCGTGGGGGACAGGGCGGTAGAGACCCAGTACTTC.

This clonotype was observed a single time. The chain carries TRBV3-1 and TRBJ2-7; D is uncertain. V was pared by 6 bases and J by 6 bases, with 9 bases between. This CDR3 is 11 amino acids long. In germline, CDR1 is LGHDT, CDR2 YNNKEL (reference sequence). In nucleotides, the CDR3 is TGTGCCAGCAGGAAAGGTACCGAGCAGTACTTC. Translated: CASRKGTEQYF.

This clonotype appeared many times. The chain joins TRBV5-1 to TRBJ1-1; D is ambiguous. V lost 0 bases and J lost 6, with 12 bases in between. CDR1 and CDR2 (germline): SGHRS, YFSETQ. CDR3 length: 14 residues. The CDR3 sequence is CASSLGDRFAEAFF. CDR3 nucleotides: TGCGCCAGCAGCTTGGGTGACCGTTTCGCTGAAGCTTTCTTT.

The chain couples TRBV15 to TRBJ2-3, with D possibly being TRBD2 (6 bases). From germline, CDR1 is LNHNV and CDR2 YYDKDF (reference sequence). V was pared by 5 bases and J by 0 bases, with 9 bases between. The CDR3 extends over 14 amino acids. The CDR3 here is CATSATRSTDTQYF. CDR3 in DNA: TGTGCCACCAGCGCGACTAGAAGCACAGATACGCAGTATTTT. The full variable domain, completed using reference TRBV15 and TRBJ2-3, is DAMVIQNPRYQVTQFGKPVTLSCSQTLNHNVMYWYQQKSSQAPKLLFHYYDKDFNNEADTPDNFQSRRPNTSFCFLDIRSPGLGDTAMYLCATSATRSTDTQYFGPGTRLTVL.

The table lists this clonotype with many counts. V and J are TRBV9 and TRBJ2-1; D might be TRBD2 (6 bases). Trimming left V 6 bases short and J 3 bases short, with 16 bases between. Germline CDR1 and CDR2: SGDLS and YYNGEE. This CDR3 region has 15 residues. CDR3 sequence (DNA): TGTGCCAGCACCCTCGGAGGGCCGGGCTACAATGAGCAGTTCTTC. It translates to CASTLGGPGYNEQFF.

V is TRBV5-6 and J is TRBJ1-5; D possibly corresponds to TRBD1 (6 bases). V was shortened by 3 bases and J by 6 bases, with 13 bases between the two germline ends. CDR3 size: 14 residues. Per the germline V gene, CDR1 is SGHDT and CDR2 is YYEEEE. The CDR3 nucleotides are TGTGCCAGCAGCTCGCAGGGGTTCAGTCAGCCCCAGCATTTT. It encodes CASSSQGFSQPQHF.

To note about this clonotype: Being one base from a much bigger clone, this may be a read error. The V and J genes are TRBV20-1 and TRBJ2-1; D perhaps matches TRBD2 (5 bases). The closer fit of TRBJ2-7 to the DNA end suggests the J call may be wrong. Germline CDR1 and CDR2: DFQATT and SNEGSKA (reference sequence). The CDR3 is 14 residues long. CDR3 nucleotides: TGCAGTGCTATAGGTGGGAGAACCTACAATGAGCAGTACTTC. Protein: CSAIGGRTYNEQYF.

This clonotype was observed a handful of times. V usage is TRBV12-3 or TRBV12-4 and J usage is TRBJ2-4, with D unclear. V gave up 3 bases and J gave up 4 bases, with 10 bases separating them. The CDR3 is 14 amino acids. The DNA for the CDR3 is TGTGCCAGCAGTTTTTTGGGCCTAAAAAACATTCAGTACTTC. Translated, it gives CASSFLGLKNIQYF.

Of note for this clonotype: This may come from a read error, since a much larger clone is one base off. This chain connects TRBV24-1 to TRBJ2-7; perhaps D is TRBD1 or TRBD2 (5 bases each). The germline V gene has CDR1 KGHDR and CDR2 SFDVKD. The CDR3 is 15 amino acids. This chain's CDR3 is CATGDQTGATYEQYF. The CDR3 DNA is TGTGCCACCGGTGACCAAACCGGGGCCACCTACGAGCAGTACTTC.

Remarks on this clonotype: A single base separates this from a much larger clone, so it may be a read error. The CDR3 DNA reads TGTGCCACCAGTGAGAGAATAGATACGCAGTATTTT. It is translated as CATSERIDTQYF. The chain joins TRBV24-1 to TRBJ2-3, with D unclear. Germline V CDR1 and CDR2: KGHDR, SFDVKD. Trimming took off 4 bases at V and 5 bases at J, with 6 bases between the two ends. The CDR3 consists of 12 residues.